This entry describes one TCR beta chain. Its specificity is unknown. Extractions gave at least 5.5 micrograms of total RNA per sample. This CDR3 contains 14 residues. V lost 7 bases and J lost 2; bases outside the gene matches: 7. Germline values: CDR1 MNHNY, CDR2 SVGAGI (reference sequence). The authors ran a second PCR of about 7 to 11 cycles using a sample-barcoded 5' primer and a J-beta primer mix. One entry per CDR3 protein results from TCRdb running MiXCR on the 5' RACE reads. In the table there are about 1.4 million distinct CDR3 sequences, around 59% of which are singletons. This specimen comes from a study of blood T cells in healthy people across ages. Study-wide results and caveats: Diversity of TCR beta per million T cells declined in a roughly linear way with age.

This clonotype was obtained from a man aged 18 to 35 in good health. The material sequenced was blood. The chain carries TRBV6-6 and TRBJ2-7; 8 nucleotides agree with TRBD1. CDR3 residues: CASTYTGGTYEQYF. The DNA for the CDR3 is TGTGCCAGCACCTACACAGGGGGAACCTACGAGCAGTACTTC.